Listed below are T cell receptor beta chains from one sample, sequenced in a study of vaccination and CD4 T cells after COVID-19. TCRdb used MiXCR to reprocess the PCR reads, holding one entry per CDR3 protein. In the table there are 2,000 to 3,000 distinct CDR3 sequences, 28% of which are singletons. No cognate antigen is known for these TCRs. The input for sequencing was CD4+ T cells from blood, cultured in vitro, taken after SARS-CoV-2 vaccination. These receptor sequences come from a human donor who had recovered from COVID-19. The conserved cysteine and the conserved F or W are not part of the CDR3 here. Expanded clones are given a class, and other clones once, few, many or no size at all.

j_call: TRBJ1-1; clone_size: large; v_call: TRBV6-1; cdr3_aa: ASSGQTAEAF
j_call: TRBJ1-2; clone_size: few; v_call: TRBV20-1; cdr3_aa: SARVSYGYT
j_call: TRBJ1-2; clone_size: few; v_call: TRBV28; cdr3_aa: ASSSGQGEA
j_call: TRBJ2-7; clone_size: medium-sized; v_call: TRBV20-1; cdr3_aa: SARDGGGPYEQY
j_call: TRBJ1-1; clone_size: once; v_call: TRBV29-1; cdr3_aa: SVARSTGVTEAF
j_call: TRBJ2-7; clone_size: few; v_call: TRBV20-1; cdr3_aa: SASTQTRAYEQY
j_call: TRBJ1-2; clone_size: large; v_call: TRBV6-5; cdr3_aa: ASSSAMGYT
j_call: TRBJ2-7; clone_size: -; v_call: TRBV6-5; cdr3_aa: ASSYFRFEQY
j_call: TRBJ2-1; clone_size: -; v_call: TRBV6-5; cdr3_aa: ASSYSGELSGTGFPYNEQF
j_call: TRBJ1-5; clone_size: -; v_call: TRBV6-4; cdr3_aa: ASSDRPNSNQPQH
j_call: TRBJ1-2; clone_size: large; v_call: TRBV7-2; cdr3_aa: ASSQDRKGYT
j_call: TRBJ1-1; clone_size: few; v_call: TRBV6-5; cdr3_aa: ASSYHRTGQGYTEAF
j_call: TRBJ2-5; clone_size: few; v_call: TRBV4-3; cdr3_aa: ASSQGGETQY
j_call: TRBJ1-2; clone_size: -; v_call: TRBV5-5; cdr3_aa: ASSLWRQGDGYT
j_call: TRBJ1-1; clone_size: -; v_call: TRBV4-2; cdr3_aa: ASSQDLAVSEAF
j_call: TRBJ1-5; clone_size: -; v_call: TRBV6-5; cdr3_aa: ASSYSRVELQH
j_call: TRBJ1-1; clone_size: -; v_call: TRBV20-1; cdr3_aa: SAKGQLNTEAF
j_call: TRBJ1-2; clone_size: -; v_call: TRBV20-1; cdr3_aa: SASVGTDYGYT
j_call: TRBJ1-1; clone_size: -; v_call: TRBV20-1; cdr3_aa: SASVLNEQFFGPGADGEAF
j_call: TRBJ2-7; clone_size: -; v_call: TRBV7-8; cdr3_aa: ASSSRGGLFAQQY
j_call: TRBJ1-2; clone_size: few; v_call: TRBV7-2; cdr3_aa: ASSSRTGGYGYT
j_call: TRBJ1-5; clone_size: large; v_call: TRBV20-1; cdr3_aa: SAKLEAALRNQPQH
j_call: TRBJ1-1; clone_size: few; v_call: TRBV11-2; cdr3_aa: ASSLRNTEAF
j_call: TRBJ1-1; clone_size: few; v_call: TRBV20-1; cdr3_aa: SAMFHTNTEAF
j_call: TRBJ2-7; clone_size: -; v_call: TRBV5-4; cdr3_aa: ASSLSWQGRNEQY
j_call: TRBJ2-7; clone_size: -; v_call: TRBV10-3; cdr3_aa: AISDPPTSGSYEQY
j_call: TRBJ2-5; clone_size: medium-sized; v_call: TRBV20-1; cdr3_aa: SAREAAGGRETQY
j_call: TRBJ1-1; clone_size: -; v_call: TRBV20-1; cdr3_aa: SARPGNTEAF
j_call: TRBJ2-5; clone_size: few; v_call: TRBV10-3; cdr3_aa: AIRSGQDLQETQY
j_call: TRBJ2-7; clone_size: -; v_call: TRBV18; cdr3_aa: ASSPSRTLS
j_call: TRBJ1-6; clone_size: -; v_call: TRBV7-9; cdr3_aa: ASSFGGNNSPLH
j_call: TRBJ1-5; clone_size: large; v_call: TRBV20-1; cdr3_aa: SAKGQETRNQPQH
j_call: TRBJ2-1; clone_size: few; v_call: TRBV7-8; cdr3_aa: ASSLPPGPPYNEQF
j_call: TRBJ2-7; clone_size: -; v_call: TRBV6-1; cdr3_aa: ASSLPGTAYEQY
j_call: TRBJ1-2; clone_size: few; v_call: TRBV10-3; cdr3_aa: AIGGDGDTYGYT
j_call: TRBJ1-1; clone_size: medium-sized; v_call: TRBV7-8; cdr3_aa: ASQRGGSWNTEAF
j_call: TRBJ2-7; clone_size: medium-sized; v_call: TRBV28; cdr3_aa: ASSLSPAEQY
j_call: TRBJ1-5; clone_size: -; v_call: TRBV27; cdr3_aa: ASRTRQGDNQPQH
j_call: TRBJ2-7; clone_size: medium-sized; v_call: TRBV7-9; cdr3_aa: ASSSVQQQY
j_call: TRBJ1-1; clone_size: -; v_call: TRBV27; cdr3_aa: ASTKQGDYTEAF
j_call: TRBJ2-3; clone_size: medium-sized; v_call: TRBV4-1; cdr3_aa: ASVSRTSTDTQY
j_call: TRBJ2-6; clone_size: -; v_call: TRBV27; cdr3_aa: ASLRLDSGANVLT
j_call: TRBJ2-3; clone_size: medium-sized; v_call: TRBV6-4; cdr3_aa: ASSAGGLYTDTQY
j_call: TRBJ2-6; clone_size: once; v_call: TRBV6-5; cdr3_aa: ASTYSREPGANVLT
j_call: TRBJ2-6; clone_size: -; v_call: TRBV5-4; cdr3_aa: ASSGAGAGANVLT
j_call: TRBJ2-7; clone_size: hyperexpanded; v_call: TRBV7-9; cdr3_aa: ASSMPGHLSYEQY
j_call: TRBJ2-7; clone_size: -; v_call: TRBV9; cdr3_aa: ASSGNPRLAGVYEQY
j_call: TRBJ1-1; clone_size: -; v_call: TRBV7-9; cdr3_aa: ASSSTEGLGAF
j_call: TRBJ2-7; clone_size: -; v_call: TRBV11-1; cdr3_aa: ASSFHRGGLRDYEQY
j_call: TRBJ2-7; clone_size: medium-sized; v_call: TRBV20-1; cdr3_aa: SAREGTSKYEQY
j_call: TRBJ2-7; clone_size: few; v_call: TRBV28; cdr3_aa: ASSLIGGRQY
j_call: TRBJ2-7; clone_size: medium-sized; v_call: TRBV20-1; cdr3_aa: SALAGYEQY
j_call: TRBJ2-7; clone_size: -; v_call: TRBV6-1; cdr3_aa: ASSMGQGVHEQY
j_call: TRBJ1-5; clone_size: few; v_call: TRBV6-1; cdr3_aa: ASTPDPSGGPQH
j_call: TRBJ1-2; clone_size: -; v_call: TRBV4-3; cdr3_aa: ASSQDLATRTRGYT
j_call: TRBJ1-1; clone_size: few; v_call: TRBV6-1; cdr3_aa: ASSQRTGNTEAF
j_call: TRBJ2-3; clone_size: -; v_call: TRBV20-1; cdr3_aa: SAKDPTGEWNTQY
j_call: TRBJ2-6; clone_size: -; v_call: TRBV24-1; cdr3_aa: ATGDGQTSSGANVLT
j_call: TRBJ1-1; clone_size: -; v_call: TRBV7-3; cdr3_aa: ASSPRTYTEAF